This entry is about one T cell receptor (beta chain). This sample was taken from a study of blood T cell repertoires in COVID-19. Repertoires were generated with immunoSEQ multiplex PCR, while TCRdb's copy carries only in-frame clones and drops some. The table lists about 99,000 clones, 80% to 85% of them singletons. V shed 2 bases and J 2 bases; nucleotides not matched to a gene: 4. CDR1 is MNHEY, CDR2 SVGEGT, per germline. CDR3 length: 15 amino acids. The sample was peripheral blood. The rearrangement joins TRBV6-2 or TRBV6-3 to TRBJ2-7; TRBD1 agrees at 9 bases. This TCR came from a man in his 70s with active or convalescent COVID-19. The CDR3 protein is CASSYGTGRAYEQYF. The DNA of the CDR3 is TGTGCCAGCAGTTACGGGACAGGGAGGGCCTACGAGCAGTACTTC.